This T cell receptor beta chain is from a study of T cells in Graves' hyperthyroidism and ophthalmopathy. Overall study results and limits: The model predicted ophthalmopathy a median roughly six months before onset. Blood samples included most of the expanded thyroid clonotypes exceeding 0.001.

This sample holds PBMCs from 8 to 10 ml fresh peripheral blood. The TCR beta CDR3 regions underwent amplification using RNA transcripts as the source. The primer set for the first-round RT-PCR of the TCR CDR3 was HTBI. Using its own MiXCR run on the multiplex PCR reads, TCRdb lists one record per CDR3 protein. The repertoire holds fewer than 800,000 distinct CDR3 sequences, with around 17% as singletons. In its sample, this clonotype was seen a few times. Antigen specificity is unknown. This CDR3 is built from 10 residues. Germline CDR1 and CDR2: SGHTA and FQGNSA. The V and J ends lost 6 bases and 7 bases respectively, with 6 bases between them.

The J gene is TRBJ1-1, the V gene TRBV7-2; D unclear. Sequenced: blood. This receptor was identified in a man between 18 and 35 years old with Graves' hyperthyroidism. CDR3 amino acids: CASRKIEAFF. As DNA, the CDR3 is TGTGCCAGCAGAAAAATTGAAGCTTTCTTT.